This is a list of T cell receptor beta chains from one sample in a study of T cell repertoires in cytomegalovirus infection. TCRdb passed the reads through MiXCR, listing each CDR3 protein once. This table holds roughly 860,000 distinct CDR3 sequences, over 25% found once. These receptors are not linked to any known antigen. The starting material was cultured CD8+ T cells from PBMCs, obtained from culture after CMV antigen stimulation. Receptor source: a human donor in good health (CMV status not recorded). Some clones in this sample may be carry-over from other donors' samples. The CDR3 runs from the conserved cysteine through the conserved F or W. Each record gives: J gene, CDR3 length, clone size, V gene, D gene, CDR3 protein, CDR3 DNA. The D gene is left open where the match is weak. The size of a clone is reported for some rows only, either as once, few or many, or as a class for expanded clones.

TRBJ1-2 14 - TRBV27 TRBD1 CASSMGQGSYGYTF TGTGCCAGCAGCATGGGACAGGGGAGCTATGGCTACACCTTC
TRBJ1-2 16 - TRBV27 - CASSPSQGSVSHGYTF TGTGCCAGCAGTCCCTCCCAGGGTTCGGTATCTCATGGCTACACCTTC
TRBJ2-5 13 - TRBV2 - CAFPGPLQETQYF TGTGCCTTCCCGGGCCCGCTCCAAGAGACCCAGTACTTC
TRBJ1-5 15 many TRBV7-9 TRBD1 CASSTDRDSNQPQHF TGTGCCAGCAGCACTGACAGGGATAGCAATCAGCCCCAGCATTTT
TRBJ2-2 16 few TRBV29-1 - CSVEDPMGANTGELFF TGCAGCGTTGAAGACCCCATGGGGGCGAACACCGGGGAGCTGTTTTTT
TRBJ2-7 15 - TRBV27 - CASSSILARGYEQYF TGTGCCAGCAGTAGTATTCTAGCGAGGGGCTACGAGCAGTACTTC
TRBJ1-2 12 - TRBV10-3 - CAIKERPYGYTF TGTGCCATCAAAGAGCGGCCCTATGGCTACACCTTC
TRBJ2-2 19 - TRBV27 TRBD1 CASSPSRTGWMVGTGELFF TGTGCCAGCAGTCCCTCAAGGACAGGGTGGATGGTAGGCACCGGGGAGCTGTTTTTT
TRBJ1-4 14 - TRBV7-9 - CASYHPGPNEKLFF TGTGCCAGCTATCACCCGGGACCTAATGAAAAACTGTTTTTT
TRBJ1-4 14 - TRBV24-1 - CATSDRDFPEKLFF TGTGCCACCAGTGATCGGGACTTTCCAGAAAAACTGTTTTTT
TRBJ2-7 17 once TRBV5-8 - CASSLGVRGQRSYEQYF TGTGCCAGCAGCTTGGGTGTCAGGGGTCAGCGATCCTACGAGCAGTACTTC
TRBJ2-3 13 - TRBV6-5 - CASSSQWFGLQYF TGTGCCAGCAGTTCTCAGTGGTTCGGTCTACAGTATTTT
TRBJ2-1 14 many TRBV7-8 TRBD1 CASSFLETGPEQFF TGTGCCAGCAGCTTTCTAGAGACAGGGCCTGAGCAGTTCTTC
TRBJ1-5 14 - TRBV27 - CASSLWAGDQPQHF TGTGCCAGCAGTTTATGGGCAGGGGATCAGCCCCAGCATTTT
TRBJ2-7 15 - TRBV12-3/TRBV12-4 TRBD1 CASSATGGPAYEQYF TGTGCCAGCAGTGCGACAGGGGGCCCGGCCTACGAGCAGTACTTC
TRBJ1-1 15 - TRBV19 - CASSVAWRMNTEAFF TGTGCCAGTAGTGTGGCATGGAGGATGAACACTGAAGCTTTCTTT
TRBJ2-5 16 few TRBV12-3/TRBV12-4 TRBD1 CASTPSNDRGLETQYF TGTGCCAGCACCCCCAGTAATGACAGGGGGCTGGAGACCCAGTACTTC
TRBJ2-5 14 few TRBV18 - CASSPPTRGETQYF TGTGCCAGCTCACCACCGACGCGTGGGGAGACCCAGTACTTC
TRBJ2-7 15 few TRBV12-3/TRBV12-4 TRBD2 CASSFGLAASYEQYF TGTGCCAGCAGTTTTGGTCTAGCGGCCTCCTACGAGCAGTACTTC
TRBJ2-7 15 - TRBV29-1 - CSVESPDISSYEQYF TGCAGCGTTGAGTCCCCAGACATTTCATCCTACGAGCAGTACTTC
TRBJ1-5 17 - TRBV12-3/TRBV12-4 TRBD1 CASSATGASEGNQPQHF TGTGCCAGTAGTGCTACAGGGGCATCCGAGGGAAATCAGCCCCAGCATTTT
TRBJ1-2 14 - TRBV5-4 - CASSLEAGNYGYTF TGTGCCAGCAGCTTGGAGGCAGGAAACTATGGCTACACCTTC
TRBJ2-4 16 many TRBV7-9 TRBD2 CASSASSGGAKNIQYF TGTGCCAGCAGCGCATCTAGCGGGGGTGCCAAAAACATTCAGTACTTC
TRBJ2-2 13 few TRBV20-1 - CSARIPNTGELFF TGCAGTGCTAGAATCCCGAACACCGGGGAGCTGTTTTTT
TRBJ1-5 14 many TRBV19 - CASSITGFNQPQHF TGTGCCAGTAGTATTACAGGGTTTAATCAGCCCCAGCATTTT
TRBJ2-2 16 few TRBV5-1 TRBD1 CASSPTGWENTGELFF TGCGCCAGCAGCCCGACAGGGTGGGAGAACACCGGGGAGCTGTTTTTT
TRBJ2-7 13 - TRBV7-4 - CASSGEGAYEQHF TGTGCCAGCAGCGGGGAGGGGGCCTACGAGCAGCACTTC
TRBJ2-6 18 few TRBV6-2/TRBV6-3 TRBD2 CASSVSGGTAFGANVLTF TGTGCCAGCAGTGTAAGCGGGGGCACGGCATTTGGGGCCAACGTCCTGACTTTC
TRBJ1-3 15 - TRBV15 - CATSRAKSSGNTIYF TGTGCCACCAGCAGAGCTAAGAGCTCTGGAAACACCATATATTTT
TRBJ1-4 14 few TRBV7-6 TRBD1 CASRSGGMNEKLFF TGTGCCAGCAGGTCAGGGGGAATGAATGAAAAACTGTTTTTT
TRBJ1-4 15 - TRBV6-5 - CASSPTPGTNEKLFF TGTGCCAGCAGCCCGACCCCAGGCACTAATGAAAAACTGTTTTTT
TRBJ2-1 14 - TRBV19 - CASSMVGSYNEQFF TGTGCCAGTAGTATGGTCGGCTCCTACAATGAGCAGTTCTTC
TRBJ2-5 15 - TRBV19 - CASSIYNGGQETQYF TGTGCCAGTAGTATATATAACGGTGGGCAAGAGACCCAGTACTTC
TRBJ2-1 17 - TRBV7-9 - CASSLAVRGSVVNEQFF TGTGCCAGCAGCTTAGCGGTCAGGGGTTCTGTAGTAAATGAGCAGTTCTTC
TRBJ2-1 15 few TRBV5-6 - CASSFGTQNYNEQFF TGTGCCAGCAGCTTTGGCACACAAAACTACAATGAGCAGTTCTTC
TRBJ1-5 16 - TRBV20-1 TRBD1 CSATHREGQGNQPQHF TGCAGTGCTACCCATCGAGAGGGACAGGGCAATCAGCCCCAGCATTTT
TRBJ1-5 15 once TRBV7-9 - CASSSAGERDQPQHF TGTGCCAGCAGCTCGGCCGGGGAAAGGGATCAGCCCCAGCATTTT
TRBJ1-1 14 - TRBV15 - CATSRDGGAETTFF TGTGCCACCAGCAGAGATGGGGGGGCCGAAACAACTTTCTTT
TRBJ1-2 11 - TRBV20-1 TRBD1 CSAMTGYSYTF TGCAGTGCTATGACAGGGTATAGCTACACCTTC
TRBJ1-6 14 - TRBV5-4 - CASSLNLRNSPLHF TGTGCCAGCAGCCTAAATTTAAGGAATTCACCCCTCCACTTT
TRBJ2-5 11 - TRBV2 - CASRTVETQYF TGTGCCAGCAGGACAGTAGAGACCCAGTACTTC
TRBJ2-3 15 - TRBV7-6 TRBD2 CASTQASGSSDTQYF TGTGCCAGCACCCAGGCTAGCGGGTCCTCAGATACGCAGTATTTT